This TCR beta chain was sequenced in a study of cytomegalovirus exposure and HLA in healthy donors. The PCR had 60 Vbeta and 13 Jbeta primers. This table comes from immunoSEQ multiplex PCR, and its TCRdb copy is limited to in-frame clones, with some not included. This table lists under 200,000 clones. The CDR3 spans 15 residues. Germline assignment: CDR1 MGHDK and CDR2 SYGVNS. V trimming: 5 bases; J trimming: 4 bases; junction bases outside the gene matches: 4. The rearrangement links TRBV25-1 to TRBJ2-1; 11 bases are shared with TRBD2. Specimen: PBMCs. The TCR originated in a man aged 30 to 45 in good health and CMV-seronegative. In DNA form, the CDR3 reads TGTGCCAGCAGTTACGGGACTAGCGGATACAATGAGCAGTTCTTC. This gives the protein CASSYGTSGYNEQFF.